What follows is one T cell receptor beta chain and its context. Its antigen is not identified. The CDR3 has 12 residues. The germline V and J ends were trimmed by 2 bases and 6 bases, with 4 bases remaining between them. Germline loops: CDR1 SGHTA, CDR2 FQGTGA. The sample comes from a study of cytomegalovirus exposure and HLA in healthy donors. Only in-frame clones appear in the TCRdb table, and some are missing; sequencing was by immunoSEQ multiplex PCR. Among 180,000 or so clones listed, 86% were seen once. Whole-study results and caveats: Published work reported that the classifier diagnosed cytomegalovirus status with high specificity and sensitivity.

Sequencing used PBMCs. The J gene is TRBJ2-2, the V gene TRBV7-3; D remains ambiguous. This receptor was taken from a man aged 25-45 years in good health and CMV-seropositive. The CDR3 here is CASSLYSGELFF. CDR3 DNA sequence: TGTGCCAGCAGCTTATATTCCGGGGAGCTGTTTTTT.